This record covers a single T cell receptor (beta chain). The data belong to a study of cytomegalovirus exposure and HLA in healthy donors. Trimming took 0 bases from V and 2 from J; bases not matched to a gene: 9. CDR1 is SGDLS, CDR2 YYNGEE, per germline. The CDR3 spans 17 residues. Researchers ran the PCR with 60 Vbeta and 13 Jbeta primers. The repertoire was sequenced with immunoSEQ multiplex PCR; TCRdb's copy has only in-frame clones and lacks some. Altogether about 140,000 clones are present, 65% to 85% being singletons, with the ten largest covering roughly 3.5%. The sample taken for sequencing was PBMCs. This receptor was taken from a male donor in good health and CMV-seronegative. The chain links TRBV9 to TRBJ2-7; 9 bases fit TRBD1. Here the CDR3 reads CASSVGPPTGGTYEQYF. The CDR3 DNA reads TGTGCCAGCAGCGTAGGACCCCCGACAGGGGGAACCTACGAGCAGTACTTC.